This TCR beta chain was profiled in a study of T cells in Graves' hyperthyroidism and ophthalmopathy. The CDR3 consists of 15 residues. The ends lost 4 bases at V and 5 bases at J; junction bases unmatched: 4. Researchers amplified the TCR beta CDR3 regions from RNA transcripts. TCR CDR3 underwent first-round RT-PCR with the HTBI primer set. TCRdb analysed the multiplex PCR reads with MiXCR anew, one entry per CDR3 protein. The sample records 540,000 or so distinct CDR3 sequences, just over 45% being singletons. Notes on this clonotype: The antigen remains undetermined.

Overall study results and limits: Ophthalmopathy, which appeared later, was predicted by the model a median around 6 months before onset. In the analysis, a 13 V-J model separated ophthalmopathy from stable hyperthyroidism. Most expanded thyroid clonotypes above 0.001 recurred in blood.

The study excluded patients with uncontrolled infection, other autoimmune disease, pregnancy or lactation. This sequence joins TRBV12-3 or TRBV12-4 and TRBJ1-6, with 8 nucleotides matching TRBD1. The sequenced material came from peripheral blood or thyroid tissue (not recorded which). The receptor was isolated from an adult woman with Graves' disease, either hyperthyroidism or ophthalmopathy (not recorded which). The DNA for the CDR3 is TGTGCCAGCAGTTCCTGGGACAGGAATAATTCACCCCTCCACTTT. Translating it yields CASSSWDRNNSPLHF.